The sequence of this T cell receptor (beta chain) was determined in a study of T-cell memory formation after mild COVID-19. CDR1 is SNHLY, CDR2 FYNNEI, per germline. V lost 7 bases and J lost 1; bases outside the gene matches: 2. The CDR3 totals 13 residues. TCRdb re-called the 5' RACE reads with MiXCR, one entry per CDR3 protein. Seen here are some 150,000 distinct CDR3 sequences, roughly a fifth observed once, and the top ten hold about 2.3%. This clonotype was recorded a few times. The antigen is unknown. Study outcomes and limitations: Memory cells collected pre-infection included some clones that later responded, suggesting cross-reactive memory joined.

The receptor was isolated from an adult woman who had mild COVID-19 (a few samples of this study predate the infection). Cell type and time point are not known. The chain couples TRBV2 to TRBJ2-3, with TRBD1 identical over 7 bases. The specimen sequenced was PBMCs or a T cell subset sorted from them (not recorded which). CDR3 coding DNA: TGTGCCAGCAACAGGGGAGGCACAGATACGCAGTATTTT. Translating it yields CASNRGGTDTQYF. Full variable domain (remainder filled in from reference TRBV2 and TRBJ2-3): EPEVTQTPSHQVTQMGQEVILRCVPISNHLYFYWYRQILGQKVEFLVSFYNNEISEKSEIFDDQFSVERPDGSNFTLKIRSTKLEDSAMYFCASNRGGTDTQYFGPGTRLTVL.